What follows describes a single TCR beta chain. Germline V lookup: CDR1 LGHNA, CDR2 YSLEER. The CDR3 sequence is 13 residues long. V trimming: 3 bases; J trimming: 7 bases; junction bases outside the gene matches: 2. These data originate in a study of T cell changes during pregnancy in multiple sclerosis. The table came from immunoSEQ multiplex PCR; TCRdb's copy has only in-frame clones and leaves some out. The sample yields roughly 97,000 clones, over 75% seen once. This receptor was taken from a female donor in good health, enrolled as a control in a pregnancy study. The J gene is TRBJ2-2, the V gene TRBV4-3, with 7 bases aligning to TRBD1. The source material was peripheral blood, sampled in the second trimester of pregnancy. CDR3 region: CASSHPGGGELFF. The CDR3 bases are TGCGCCAGCAGCCACCCAGGGGGCGGGGAGCTGTTTTTT.